The sequence of this T cell receptor beta chain was determined in a study of shared clonotypes between healthy human individuals. Findings and limits, study-wide: The authors expected sequencing depth to affect clonotype sharing among donors.

As regards this clone: As yet, its antigen is unknown.

Libraries were prepared by immunoSEQ multiplex PCR; TCRdb keeps only in-frame clonotypes and omits some of them. The sample carries under 600,000 clones, roughly 98% recorded once. The naive CD8 fraction comprised CD45RO-negative cells positively selected for CCR7 and excluded terminally differentiated effector memory CD45RA+ cells. The CDR3 extends over 17 amino acids. Germline V gene data show CDR1 as SGHAT and CDR2 as FQNNGV. Trimming cost V 0 bases and J 4 bases, with 17 bases left between them. The chain joins TRBV11-2 to TRBJ2-3; D not resolved. The material sequenced was naive CD8+ T cells sorted from blood. The receptor was derived from a man aged 30 to 39 in good health. The CDR3 reads CASSLDLGDWIPDTQYF. The CDR3 DNA is TGTGCCAGCAGCTTAGATCTTGGCGATTGGATCCCAGATACGCAGTATTTT.